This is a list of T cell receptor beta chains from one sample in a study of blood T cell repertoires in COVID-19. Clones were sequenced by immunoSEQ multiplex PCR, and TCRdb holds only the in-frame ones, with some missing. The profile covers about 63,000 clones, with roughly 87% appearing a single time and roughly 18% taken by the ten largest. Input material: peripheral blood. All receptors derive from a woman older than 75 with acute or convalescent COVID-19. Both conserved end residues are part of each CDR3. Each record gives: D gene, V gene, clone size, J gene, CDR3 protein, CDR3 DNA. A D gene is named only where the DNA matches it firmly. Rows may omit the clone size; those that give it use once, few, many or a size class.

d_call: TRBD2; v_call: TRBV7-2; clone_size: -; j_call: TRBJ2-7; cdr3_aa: CASSYTGTSGSRMEQYF; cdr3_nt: TGTGCCAGCAGCTATACCGGGACTAGCGGGAGCCGGATGGAGCAGTACTTC
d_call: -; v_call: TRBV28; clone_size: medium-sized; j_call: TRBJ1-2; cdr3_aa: CASSLFLVRTVSSYGYTF; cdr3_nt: TGTGCCAGCAGTTTATTCTTGGTCCGGACAGTCTCTTCCTATGGCTACACCTTC
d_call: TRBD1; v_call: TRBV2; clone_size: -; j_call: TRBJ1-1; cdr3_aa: CASSEQGARFGEAFF; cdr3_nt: TGTGCCAGCAGTGAACAGGGGGCTAGGTTCGGTGAAGCTTTCTTT
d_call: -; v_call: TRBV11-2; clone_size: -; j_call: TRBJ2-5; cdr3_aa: CASSLPPAGFQTQYF; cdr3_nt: TGTGCCAGCAGTCTTCCCCCCGCGGGGTTCCAGACCCAGTACTTC
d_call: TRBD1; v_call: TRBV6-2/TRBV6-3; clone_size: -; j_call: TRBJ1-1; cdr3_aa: CASSSRAPGQGTEAFF; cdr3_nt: TGTGCCAGCAGCTCCCGCGCCCCGGGACAGGGCACTGAAGCTTTCTTT
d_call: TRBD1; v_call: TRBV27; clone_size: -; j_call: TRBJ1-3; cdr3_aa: CASSPYQGVSGNTIYF; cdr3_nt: TGTGCCAGCAGTCCCTATCAGGGGGTGTCTGGAAACACCATATATTTT
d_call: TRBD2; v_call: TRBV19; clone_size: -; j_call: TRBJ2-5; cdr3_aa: CASSIRSAGGRETQYF; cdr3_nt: TGTGCCAGTAGTATTCGTTCGGCGGGGGGGCGAGAGACCCAGTACTTC
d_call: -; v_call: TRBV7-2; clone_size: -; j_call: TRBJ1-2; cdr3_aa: CASSPAGVDNYGYTF; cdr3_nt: TGTGCCAGCAGCCCGGCGGGGGTTGATAACTATGGCTACACCTTC
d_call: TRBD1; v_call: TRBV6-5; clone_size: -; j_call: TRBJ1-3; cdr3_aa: CASSYSPQGAGNTIYF; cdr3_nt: TGTGCCAGCAGTTACTCGCCACAGGGGGCCGGAAACACCATATATTTT
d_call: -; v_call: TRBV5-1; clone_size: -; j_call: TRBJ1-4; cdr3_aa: CASSPGRGATNEKLFF; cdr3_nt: TGCGCCAGCAGCCCGGGCCGGGGGGCAACTAATGAAAAACTGTTTTTT
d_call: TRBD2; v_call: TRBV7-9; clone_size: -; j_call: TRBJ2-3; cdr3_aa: CASSLAGGTPSQYF; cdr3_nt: TGTGCCAGCAGCTTAGCGGGGGGGACCCCTTCGCAGTATTTT
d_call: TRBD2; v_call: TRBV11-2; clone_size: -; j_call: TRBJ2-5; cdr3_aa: CASRPGRGSGRETQYF; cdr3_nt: TGTGCCAGCAGACCCGGAAGGGGTAGCGGGAGAGAGACCCAGTACTTC
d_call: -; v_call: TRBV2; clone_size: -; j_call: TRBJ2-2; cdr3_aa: CASIGQLALNTGELFF; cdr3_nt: TGTGCCAGCATCGGACAGCTCGCCCTAAACACCGGGGAGCTGTTTTTT
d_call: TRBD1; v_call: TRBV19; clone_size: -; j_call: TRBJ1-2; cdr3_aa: CASSIPGQGEYGYTF; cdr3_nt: TGTGCCAGTAGTATCCCCGGACAGGGGGAATATGGCTACACCTTC
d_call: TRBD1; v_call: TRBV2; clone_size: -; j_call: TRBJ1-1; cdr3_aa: CASSGRTGQNTEAFF; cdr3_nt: TGTGCCAGCAGTGGGCGGACAGGGCAGAACACTGAAGCTTTCTTT
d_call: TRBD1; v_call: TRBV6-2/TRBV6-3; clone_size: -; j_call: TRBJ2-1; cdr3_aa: CASSYDGTEKYNEQFF; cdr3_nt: TGTGCCAGCAGTTACGACGGGACAGAGAAATACAATGAGCAGTTCTTC
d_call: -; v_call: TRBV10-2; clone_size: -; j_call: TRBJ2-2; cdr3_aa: CASSLSTGNTGELFF; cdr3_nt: TGCGCCAGCAGCCTCTCGACAGGGAACACCGGGGAGCTGTTTTTT
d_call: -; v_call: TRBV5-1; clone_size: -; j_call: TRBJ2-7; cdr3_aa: CASNGDSYEQYF; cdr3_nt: TGCGCCAGCAACGGGGACTCCTACGAGCAGTACTTC
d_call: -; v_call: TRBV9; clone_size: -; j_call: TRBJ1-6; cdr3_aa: CASSVGDRGSSPLHF; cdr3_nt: TGTGCCAGCAGCGTAGGGGATAGGGGTAGTTCACCCCTCCACTTT
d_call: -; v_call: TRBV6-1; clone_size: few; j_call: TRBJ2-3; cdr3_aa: CASSSTGTDTQYF; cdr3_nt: TGTGCCAGCAGTTCTACAGGCACAGATACGCAGTATTTT
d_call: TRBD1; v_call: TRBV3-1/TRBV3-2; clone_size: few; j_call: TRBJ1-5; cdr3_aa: CASSQRTGDQPQHF; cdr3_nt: TGTGCCAGCAGCCAACGGACAGGGGATCAGCCCCAGCATTTT
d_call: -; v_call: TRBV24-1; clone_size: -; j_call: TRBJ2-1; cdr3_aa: CATSDSQTPGKGNEQFF; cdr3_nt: TGTGCCACCAGTGATTCCCAGACCCCGGGGAAGGGCAATGAGCAGTTCTTC